These 22 T cell receptor beta chains share one sample of origin, sequenced in a study of pediatric ulcerative colitis. One to two pinch biopsies were taken from the rectum during colonoscopy. The protocol was immunoSEQ multiplex PCR, while the TCRdb copy is restricted to in-frame clones and leaves out a portion. The sample lists tens of thousands of clones; roughly 81% were seen once. Source material: gut tissue. The receptor set was obtained from a boy aged 10-17 years with mild ulcerative colitis.

This clone was detected only once. The rearrangement uses TRBV11-3 and TRBJ2-7; D is undetermined. The CDR3 loop spans 12 amino acids. V was clipped by 0 bases and J by 6 bases, with 6 bases between them. Germline loops: CDR1 SGHNT, CDR2 YENEEA. The CDR3 loop is CASSLDIGEQYF. As DNA, the CDR3 is TGTGCCAGCAGCTTAGATATTGGCGAGCAGTACTTC.

The rearrangement joins TRBV7-2 to TRBJ2-3; D is undetermined. CDR1 is SGHTA and CDR2 is FQGNSA in the germline V gene. The CDR3 is 15 amino acids. Trimming pared 5 bases from V and 2 bases from J, leaving 14 bases between. CDR3 sequence: CASSVQTLFTDTQYF. The CDR3 nucleotides are TGTGCCAGCAGCGTCCAGACTTTGTTCACAGATACGCAGTATTTT.

The chain carries TRBV4-1 and TRBJ2-3, with 11 bases aligning to TRBD2. CDR1 and CDR2 (germline): MGHRA, YSYEKL. V shed 4 bases and J 4 bases; nucleotides not matched to a gene: 4. CDR3 length equals 15 residues. The CDR3 DNA is TGCGCCAGCAGCCCATTAGCGGGGGGGCCAGATACGCAGTATTTT. Protein sequence: CASSPLAGGPDTQYF.

This clone was seen more than once but under ten times. This chain joins TRBV5-6 and TRBJ2-1; 10 positions agree with TRBD2. The CDR3 length is 15 residues. V gave up 2 bases and J gave up 4 bases; unmatched junction bases: 3. The V gene's germline CDR1 is SGHDT and CDR2 YYEEEE. CDR3 sequence: CASSFSGGVYNEQFF. CDR3 sequence (DNA): TGTGCCAGCAGCTTCAGCGGGGGGGTGTACAATGAGCAGTTCTTC.

This clone occurred a few times. This sequence joins TRBV5-4 and TRBJ1-1, with D possibly matching TRBD1 (5 bases). The germline CDR1 and CDR2 sequences are SGHNT and YYREEE (reference sequence). This CDR3 is built from 13 residues. The V end lost 2 bases, the J end lost 2 bases, and 7 bases lay between the germline ends. CDR3 amino acids: CASSFDSNTEAFF. For the CDR3, the DNA is TGTGCCAGCAGCTTCGACAGCAACACTGAAGCTTTCTTT.

This clone has just a few counts. The CDR3 sequence is CASSLVGGSKAFF. In DNA form, the CDR3 reads TGTGCCAGCAGCTTAGTGGGGGGCTCGAAAGCTTTCTTT. The rearrangement uses TRBV7-2 and TRBJ1-1; perhaps TRBD1 as D (6 bases). The CDR3 covers 13 residues. Trimming removed 1 base at V and 9 bases at J, with 12 bases between. Germline CDR1 is SGHTA and CDR2 is FQGNSA. Full variable domain (remainder filled in from reference TRBV7-2 and TRBJ1-1): GAGVSQSPSNKVTEKGKDVELRCDPISGHTALYWYRQSLGQGLEFLIYFQGNSAPDKSGLPSDRFSAERTGGSVSTLTIQRTQQEDSAVYLCASSLVGGSKAFFGQGTRLTVV.

This rearrangement joins TRBV27 to TRBJ2-3; TRBD2 matches 9 bases. CDR1 MNHEY and CDR2 SMNVEV come from the germline V gene (reference sequence). Trimming removed 5 bases from V and 4 bases from J; junction bases left unmatched: 10. This CDR3 has 16 residues. The DNA for the CDR3 is TGTGCCAGCAGTCTCCATAGGCGGGGGGGTCCAGATACGCAGTATTTT. Translation gives CASSLHRRGGPDTQYF.

The rearrangement joins TRBV18 to TRBJ1-2; TRBD1 matches 10 bases. Germline V gene data show CDR1 as KGHSH and CDR2 as LQKENI. This CDR3 has 14 residues. J lost 6 bases, V lost 6 bases, and 7 bases had no gene match. The CDR3 DNA follows: TGTGCCAGCTCCCCAGGACAGGGGGTAGATGGCTACACCTTC. Protein sequence: CASSPGQGVDGYTF.

The chain recombines TRBV6-6 with TRBJ2-1; no clear D. The V gene lost 0 bases and the J gene lost 3 bases, with 6 bases spanning the gap. CDR3 length: 14 amino acids. The V gene's germline CDR1 is MNHNY and CDR2 SVGAGI (reference sequence). The CDR3 region is CASSYSSGYNEQFF. Here the CDR3 DNA reads TGTGCCAGCAGTTACTCGTCGGGCTACAATGAGCAGTTCTTC.

V is TRBV6-6 and J is TRBJ1-2, with unresolved D. The CDR3 runs to 12 residues. V lost 0 bases and J lost 13, with 12 bases in between. Germline assignment: CDR1 MNHNY and CDR2 SVGAGI (reference sequence). CDR3 in DNA: TGTGCCAGCAGTTACTCCGGTGAAGCTGGCACCTTC. Translated, it gives CASSYSGEAGTF.

This sequence joins TRBV19 and TRBJ2-2; D uncertain. Per the germline V gene, CDR1 is LNHDA and CDR2 is SQIVND (reference sequence). Trimming removed 3 bases from V and 2 bases from J, with 7 bases in between. CDR3 length equals 14 residues. CDR3 sequence (DNA): TGTGCCAGTAGTATGATGTCTAACACCGGGGAGCTGTTTTTT. Its protein is CASSMMSNTGELFF.

This clone was seen just once. The CDR3 sequence is CASSEYDGLWEKLFF. The CDR3 DNA reads TGTGCCAGCAGTGAATATGACGGGCTGTGGGAAAAACTGTTTTTT. The rearrangement joins TRBV25-1 to TRBJ1-4; D call uncertain. The CDR3 covers 15 residues. Trimming stripped 0 bases from V and 8 bases from J, with 13 bases between. Germline CDR1 MGHDK, CDR2 SYGVNS.

The V and J genes are TRBV19 and TRBJ1-2, with a weak D call TRBD1 (5 bases). CDR3 length: 14 residues. Germline V CDR1 and CDR2: LNHDA, SQIVND (reference sequence). V was clipped by 8 bases and J by 1 base, with 14 bases between them. DNA for the CDR3: TGTGCCAGTCTACCTGAGGGGTTTAACTATGGCTACACCTTC. This gives the protein CASLPEGFNYGYTF.

This sequence joins TRBV2 and TRBJ1-5; no firm D call. The CDR3 spans 16 residues. CDR1 is SNHLY and CDR2 is FYNNEI in the germline V gene. Trimming cost V 7 bases and J 2 bases, with 18 bases left between them. CDR3 coding DNA: TGTGCCAGCATGCGTCGCCTGAGTGACGGCAATCAGCCCCAGCATTTT. It yields the protein CASMRRLSDGNQPQHF.

The genes are TRBV5-8 and TRBJ1-2, with unresolved D. There are 12 residues in the CDR3. The germline gives CDR1 SGHTS, CDR2 YDEGEE. Trimming cost V 6 bases and J 5 bases, with 11 bases left between them. The CDR3 reads CASNRVGYGYTF. The DNA of the CDR3 is TGTGCCAGCAACCGAGTCGGGTATGGCTACACCTTC.

The J gene is TRBJ2-3, the V gene TRBV4-1, with TRBD2 identical over 9 bases. CDR1 and CDR2 (germline): MGHRA, YSYEKL. The CDR3 spans 15 residues. V trimming: 8 bases; J trimming: 6 bases; junction bases outside the gene matches: 12. The CDR3 spells CASDSGRGGPDTQYF. In DNA, the CDR3 is TGCGCCAGCGACTCCGGGCGGGGGGGCCCGGATACGCAGTATTTT.

J is TRBJ2-7 and V is TRBV11-2, with TRBD1 matching 8 bases. From germline, CDR1 is SGHAT and CDR2 FQNNGV. V dropped 4 bases and J dropped 2; count of bases not matched to a gene: 7. The CDR3 is made up of 15 amino acids. DNA for the CDR3: TGTGCCAGCAGCTCATTGACAGGGGCCACCTACGAGCAGTACTTC. Translating it yields CASSSLTGATYEQYF.

This clone was counted a few times. V usage is TRBV2 and J usage is TRBJ1-5; no firm D call. Germline values: CDR1 SNHLY, CDR2 FYNNEI. CDR3 size: 16 residues. V dropped 3 bases and J dropped 0 bases, with 12 bases sitting between them. CDR3 DNA: TGTGCCAGCAGTGAGTCAATACGTGTTAGCAATCAGCCCCAGCATTTT. Translation gives CASSESIRVSNQPQHF.

The V call is TRBV15, the J call TRBJ1-6; TRBD1 agrees at 8 bases. This CDR3 is 13 amino acids long. V lost 7 bases to trimming and J lost 7 bases; unmatched junction nucleotides: 3. The V gene's germline CDR1 is LNHNV and CDR2 YYDKDF (reference sequence). The CDR3 here is CATKTGVNSPLHF. CDR3 DNA: TGTGCCACCAAGACAGGGGTCAATTCACCCCTCCACTTT.

J is TRBJ2-7 and V is TRBV23-1, with 8 bases matching TRBD1. Being an ORF, TRBV23-1 has a function that is uncertain. The CDR3 sequence is 13 residues long. V shed 4 bases, J shed 6 bases, and the junction held 5 bases outside the gene matches. The CDR3: CASSPDRGPEQYF. For the CDR3, the DNA is TGCGCCAGCAGTCCCGACAGGGGTCCCGAGCAGTACTTC.

This clone was found once. This chain links TRBV4-1 with TRBJ1-4, with D possibly TRBD1 on 6 matching bases. The CDR3 spans 16 residues. In germline, CDR1 is MGHRA, CDR2 YSYEKL. The V and J ends lost 4 bases and 7 bases respectively, with 19 bases between them. The CDR3 bases are TGCGCCAGCAGCCCGTGGACAGCTTCATGGGGTGAAAAACTGTTTTTT. Translation: CASSPWTASWGEKLFF.

The chain couples TRBV7-9 to TRBJ1-2; D is uncertain. Trimming pared 8 bases from V and 4 bases from J, leaving 17 bases between. Per the germline V gene, CDR1 is SEHNR and CDR2 is FQNEAQ (reference sequence). The CDR3 is 14 residues long. This CDR3 is CASVGPQRAYGYTF. The CDR3 DNA sequence: TGTGCCAGCGTTGGACCCCAGCGGGCCTATGGCTACACCTTC.